Presented here are 24 T cell receptor beta chains from one specimen sequenced in a study of identical twins. One entry per CDR3 protein results from TCRdb running MiXCR on the 5' RACE reads. The sample carries 300,000 to 400,000 distinct CDR3 sequences, around an eighth recorded once. These data are also associated with another study on yellow fever vaccine responses in identical twins.

The sequenced sample was CD8+ T cells sorted from blood. These receptors originate from a woman aged 18-29 years in good health.

This clonotype was seen more than once but under ten times. The chain uses TRBV7-8 and TRBJ2-1; 15 bases are a match to TRBD2. V shed 6 bases and J 8 bases; nucleotides not matched to a gene: 5. Germline V gene sequence: CDR1 SGHVS, CDR2 FQNEAQ. This CDR3 spans 15 amino acids. CDR3 loop: CASSRTSGRGHEQFF. CDR3 nucleotides: TGTGCCAGCAGTCGGACTAGCGGGAGGGGCCATGAGCAGTTCTTC.

This rearrangement joins TRBV9 to TRBJ1-1, with a possible D match to TRBD1 (5 bases). Germline CDR1 SGDLS, CDR2 YYNGEE. This CDR3 is 15 amino acids long. V dropped 3 bases and J dropped 3 bases, with 15 bases sitting between them. The CDR3 coding sequence is TGTGCCAGCAGCGCGAGGGGAGAGTGGGACACTGAAGCTTTCTTT. This translates into CASSARGEWDTEAFF.

In this sample, this clonotype turned up a few times. V gene TRBV24-1 combines with J gene TRBJ2-1; weak D call: TRBD2 (5 bases). Germline CDR1 and CDR2: KGHDR and SFDVKD. CDR3 length equals 16 residues. Trimming took off 4 bases at V and 0 bases at J, with 12 bases between the two ends. The CDR3 nucleotides read TGTGCCACCAGTGACGTGGGCGGGCGCTCCTACAATGAGCAGTTCTTC. Translated: CATSDVGGRSYNEQFF.

The rearrangement joins TRBV7-2 to TRBJ2-1, with D perhaps matching TRBD2 (5 bases). Germline loops: CDR1 SGHTA, CDR2 FQGNSA. There are 16 residues in the CDR3. V lost 5 bases to trimming and J lost 3 bases, with 17 bases between them. For the CDR3, the DNA is TGTGCCAGCAGCGGGTCTACTAGTGCCTACTACAATGAGCAGTTCTTC. Translating gives CASSGSTSAYYNEQFF.

This clonotype was seen a single time. The V call is TRBV2, the J call TRBJ2-7, with D possibly being TRBD1 (6 bases). Trimming left V 8 bases short and J 4 bases short, with 15 bases between. The CDR3 length is 13 residues. Germline V gene data show CDR1 as SNHLY and CDR2 as FYNNEI. Here the CDR3 DNA reads TGTGCCAGCGGGATAGGACAGCTATACGAGCAGTACGTC. Translation: CASGIGQLYEQYV.

V usage is TRBV2 and J usage is TRBJ2-7; possibly TRBD2 for D (6 bases). Germline V CDR1 and CDR2: SNHLY, FYNNEI. Trimming removed 7 bases from V and 4 bases from J, with 17 bases in between. The CDR3 consists of 14 residues. In DNA form, the CDR3 reads TGTGCCAGCAAAACCGGCGCGGGAAGATACGAGCAGTACTTC. It translates to CASKTGAGRYEQYF. Looking up the rest from reference TRBV2 and TRBJ2-7 gives the full variable domain: EPEVTQTPSHQVTQMGQEVILRCVPISNHLYFYWYRQILGQKVEFLVSFYNNEISEKSEIFDDQFSVERPDGSNFTLKIRSTKLEDSAMYFCASKTGAGRYEQYFGPGTRLTVT.

The chain uses TRBV5-1 and TRBJ2-5; unclear D gene. CDR1 is SGHRS and CDR2 is YFSETQ in the germline V gene. The V gene lost 0 bases and the J gene lost 7 bases, with 19 bases spanning the gap. The CDR3 spans 16 residues. CDR3 DNA: TGCGCCAGCAGCTTGGGAGTTCGGTTAAGCTTCGTGACCCAGTACTTC. It is translated as CASSLGVRLSFVTQYF.

This clonotype was seen ten or more times. The chain couples TRBV29-1 to TRBJ2-1; 8 bases map to TRBD2. The CDR3 is 17 residues long. The germline CDR1 and CDR2 sequences are SQVTM and ANQGSEA. Losses at the gene ends were 1 base for V and 7 bases for J; bases not matched to a gene: 15. The chain's CDR3 is CSVEASGRTYAGNEQFF. CDR3 in DNA: TGCAGCGTTGAAGCTAGCGGGCGTACCTATGCGGGAAATGAGCAGTTCTTC.

This clonotype was observed many times. The CDR3 loop reads CASSQDRTSGRPTSRETQYF. The CDR3, as DNA: TGCGCCAGCAGCCAAGACCGGACTAGCGGGAGGCCCACGTCGCGGGAGACCCAGTACTTC. The rearrangement joins TRBV4-1 to TRBJ2-5, with 14 bases identical to TRBD2. This CDR3 has 20 residues. With 0 bases clipped from V and 5 bases from J, the junction kept 14 bases outside the gene matches. Per the germline V gene, CDR1 is MGHRA and CDR2 is YSYEKL.

V and J are TRBV11-2 and TRBJ2-5; possible D gene TRBD2, 5 bases. The germline V gene encodes CDR1 SGHAT and CDR2 FQNNGV. CDR3 size: 19 residues. Trimming removed 3 bases at V and 2 bases at J, with 25 bases between. This CDR3 is CASSFGPPIAASRQETQYF. In DNA form, the CDR3 reads TGTGCCAGCAGCTTCGGACCCCCAATTGCGGCTAGCCGACAAGAGACCCAGTACTTC.

The chain combines TRBV2 with TRBJ2-7; unclear D gene. Trimming took 3 bases from V and 0 from J, leaving 9 bases between them. Germline values: CDR1 SNHLY, CDR2 FYNNEI. The CDR3 totals 14 residues. CDR3 sequence (DNA): TGTGCCAGCAGTGAGTTGGCAAGCTCCTACGAGCAGTACGTC. It encodes CASSELASSYEQYV.

This clonotype was detected ten times or more. This rearrangement joins TRBV12-3 or TRBV12-4 to TRBJ1-3; D call uncertain. Trimming removed 6 bases at V and 0 bases at J, with 9 bases between. This CDR3 has 14 amino acids. The CDR3 DNA reads TGTGCCAGCAGCGAGACGTCCTCTGGAAACACCATATATTTT. Encoded protein: CASSETSSGNTIYF.

The rearrangement joins TRBV2 to TRBJ2-3; D unclear. CDR3 length: 16 residues. CDR1 and CDR2 from the germline V gene are SNHLY and FYNNEI. The germline V and J ends were trimmed by 0 bases and 4 bases, with 14 bases remaining between them. For the CDR3, the DNA is TGTGCCAGCAGTGAAGCAAGTGATAACATAGCAGATACGCAGTATTTT. Its translation: CASSEASDNIADTQYF.

This clonotype was observed a few times. The rearrangement uses TRBV28 and TRBJ1-6; possible D gene TRBD1, 5 bases. Looked up from germline, CDR1 is MDHEN and CDR2 is SYDVKM. This CDR3 comprises 14 residues. The V gene lost 3 bases and the J gene lost 8 bases, with 11 bases spanning the gap. Written as DNA, the CDR3 is TGTGCCAGCAGTTTTGTCGTGGGGGATTCACCCCTCCACTTT. It translates to CASSFVVGDSPLHF.

This rearrangement joins TRBV2 to TRBJ2-2, with 7 nucleotides matching TRBD2. V shed 10 bases and J 4 bases; nucleotides not matched to a gene: 6. The CDR3 spans 13 residues. Germline CDR1 is SNHLY and CDR2 is FYNNEI. This CDR3 is CATESGTTGELFF. CDR3 DNA: TGTGCCACGGAGAGCGGGACCACCGGGGAGCTGTTTTTT.

This clonotype was recorded at least ten times. The chain joins TRBV4-2 to TRBJ2-2; D assignment may be TRBD1 or TRBD2 (5 bases each). The V and J ends lost 4 bases and 1 base respectively, with 10 bases between them. Germline V gene data show CDR1 as LGHNA and CDR2 as YNFKEQ. CDR3 size: 15 residues. Here the CDR3 reads CASSLARGNTGELFF. CDR3 DNA: TGTGCCAGCAGCCTTGCGAGGGGGAACACCGGGGAGCTGTTTTTT.

The sample holds a few counts of this clonotype. The CDR3 reads CASSLMVPDTQYF. The CDR3 DNA follows: TGTGCCAGCAGTTTAATGGTTCCAGATACGCAGTATTTT. This chain joins TRBV27 and TRBJ2-3; D call uncertain. Germline V gene data show CDR1 as MNHEY and CDR2 as SMNVEV (reference sequence). V dropped 2 bases and J dropped 4 bases, with 7 bases sitting between them. The CDR3 is made up of 13 amino acids.

The rearrangement links TRBV27 to TRBJ1-1, with D tentatively TRBD1 (6 bases). This CDR3 region has 14 residues. Germline assignment: CDR1 MNHEY and CDR2 SMNVEV (reference sequence). V was clipped by 5 bases and J by 5 bases, with 15 bases between them. CDR3 loop: CASSPTGRLTEAFF. CDR3 coding DNA: TGTGCCAGCAGTCCTACAGGGAGGTTGACTGAAGCTTTCTTT.

This clonotype was seen only a few times. The rearrangement uses TRBV7-6 and TRBJ2-7; TRBD1 is a possible D gene (5 bases). The CDR3 extends over 13 amino acids. V was shortened by 5 bases and J by 2 bases, with 10 bases between the two germline ends. CDR1 is SGHVS and CDR2 is FNYEAQ in the germline V gene. CDR3 region: CASSTGHAYEQYF. The CDR3 DNA reads TGTGCCAGCAGCACCGGACACGCCTACGAGCAGTACTTC.

This clonotype was counted a few times. The V and J genes are TRBV15 and TRBJ2-7, with 7 bases matching TRBD2. Germline-derived CDR1 and CDR2 are LNHNV and YYDKDF (reference sequence). The CDR3 sequence is 14 residues long. V was clipped by 3 bases and J by 2 bases; unmatched bases: 4. The CDR3 DNA is TGTGCCACCAGCAGGGCCGGGACTACCTACGAGCAGTACTTC. It translates to CATSRAGTTYEQYF.

The rearrangement joins TRBV9 to TRBJ1-1; no clear D gene. From germline, CDR1 is SGDLS and CDR2 YYNGEE. The CDR3 runs to 13 residues. The V end was cut by 10 bases, the J end by 6 bases, with 19 bases between. The chain's CDR3 is CASKSQVGPEAFF. CDR3 in DNA: TGTGCCTCCAAATCCCAGGTTGGCCCTGAAGCTTTCTTT.

This clonotype showed up many times. The CDR3 here is CASSQVDRYEQYF. CDR3 in DNA: TGCGCCAGCAGCCAAGTGGACAGGTACGAGCAGTACTTC. The genes are TRBV4-1 and TRBJ2-7; TRBD1 aligns across 7 bases. The V segment lost 1 base and the J segment 4 bases; nucleotides outside the gene matches: 1. This CDR3 is built from 13 residues. Germline values: CDR1 MGHRA, CDR2 YSYEKL.

The sample holds a few counts of this clonotype. The rearrangement joins TRBV20-1 to TRBJ2-7, with 7 bases aligning to TRBD1. This CDR3 is 13 amino acids long. V shed 6 bases and J 5 bases; nucleotides not matched to a gene: 10. Germline CDR1 and CDR2: DFQATT and SNEGSKA (reference sequence). In DNA, the CDR3 is TGCAGTGCGGAGGACGGACAGGTCAACGAGCAGTACTTC. It yields the protein CSAEDGQVNEQYF.

The rearrangement joins TRBV4-1 to TRBJ2-7; TRBD1 aligns across 9 bases. The germline gives CDR1 MGHRA, CDR2 YSYEKL. Unmatched junction bases numbered 23, after V lost 1 base and J lost 4 bases. The CDR3 runs 21 residues. The CDR3 DNA sequence: TGCGCCAGCAGCCAAGTCGCGGGGCCATCTTTCAACAGGGGGCATCGGTACGAGCAGTACTTC. Translating it yields CASSQVAGPSFNRGHRYEQYF.